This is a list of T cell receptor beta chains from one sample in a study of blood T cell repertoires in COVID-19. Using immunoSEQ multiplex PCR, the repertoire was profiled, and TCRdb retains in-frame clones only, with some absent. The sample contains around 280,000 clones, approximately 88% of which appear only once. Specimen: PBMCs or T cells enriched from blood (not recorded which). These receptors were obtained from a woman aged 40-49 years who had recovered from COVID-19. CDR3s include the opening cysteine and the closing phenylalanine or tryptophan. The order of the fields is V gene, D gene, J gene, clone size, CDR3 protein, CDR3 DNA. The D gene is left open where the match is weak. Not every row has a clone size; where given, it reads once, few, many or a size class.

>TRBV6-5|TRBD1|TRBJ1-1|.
CASSYPGQAAFF
TGTGCCAGCAGTTACCCCGGACAGGCAGCTTTCTTT
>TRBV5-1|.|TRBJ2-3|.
CASSPGVARADTQYF
TGCGCCAGCAGCCCGGGAGTAGCGAGAGCAGATACGCAGTATTTT
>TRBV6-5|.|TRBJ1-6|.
CASKGVLNSPLHF
TGTGCCAGCAAAGGGGTTCTCAATTCACCCCTCCACTTT
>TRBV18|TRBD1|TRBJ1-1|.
CASSSRTGQPNTEAFF
TGTGCCAGCTCGAGCCGGACGGGACAGCCGAACACTGAAGCTTTCTTT
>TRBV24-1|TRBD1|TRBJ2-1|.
CATSDSQGARNEQFF
TGTGCCACCAGTGACTCACAGGGGGCTAGGAATGAGCAGTTCTTC
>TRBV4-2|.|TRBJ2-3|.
CASSQDSRQSTYTQYF
TGTGCCAGCAGCCAAGATAGCCGACAGTCCACTTATACGCAGTATTTT
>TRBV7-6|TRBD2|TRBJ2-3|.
CASSRLAGDTDTQYF
TGTGCCAGCAGCCGACTAGCGGGGGACACAGATACGCAGTATTTT
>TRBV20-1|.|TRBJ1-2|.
CSADSPPGYTF
TGCAGTGCTGACAGCCCTCCGGGCTACACCTTC
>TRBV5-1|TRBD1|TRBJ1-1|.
CASAPGQGARDTEAFF
TGCGCCAGTGCCCCGGGACAGGGGGCGAGGGACACTGAAGCTTTCTTT
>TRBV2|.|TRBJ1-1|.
CASRTRGQPNTEAFF
TGTGCCAGCAGGACCCGGGGACAACCGAACACTGAAGCTTTCTTT
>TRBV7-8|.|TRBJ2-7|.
CASSARDLITYEQYF
TGTGCCAGCAGCGCGCGGGACCTGATTACCTACGAGCAGTACTTC
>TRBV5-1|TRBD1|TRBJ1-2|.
CASGGQGSTYGYTF
TGCGCCAGCGGCGGACAGGGTTCTACCTATGGCTACACCTTC
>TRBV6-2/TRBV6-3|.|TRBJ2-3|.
CASSYLSSASTDTQYF
TGTGCCAGCAGTTACCTGAGCAGCGCTAGCACAGATACGCAGTATTTT
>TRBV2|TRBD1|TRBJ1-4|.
CASSKDRGLSEKLFF
TGTGCCAGCAGTAAGGACAGGGGGCTTAGTGAAAAACTGTTTTTT
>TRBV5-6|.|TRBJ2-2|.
CASSQGHARPGELFF
TGTGCCAGCAGCCAGGGACACGCGAGGCCCGGGGAGCTGTTTTTT
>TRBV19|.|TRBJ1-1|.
CASSITGGNTEAFF
TGTGCCAGTAGTATAACGGGAGGGAACACTGAAGCTTTCTTT
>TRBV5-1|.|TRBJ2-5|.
CASSPSRGRETQYF
TGCGCCAGCAGCCCTTCCAGGGGGAGGGAGACCCAGTACTTC
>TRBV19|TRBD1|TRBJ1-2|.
CASSPGDREDGYTF
TGTGCCAGTAGTCCGGGGGACAGGGAGGATGGCTACACCTTC
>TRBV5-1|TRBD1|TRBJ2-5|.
CASRLIPQGSVQETQYF
TGCGCCAGCCGTTTGATTCCACAGGGGAGTGTCCAAGAGACCCAGTACTTC
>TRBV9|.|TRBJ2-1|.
CASSRVNNEQFF
TGTGCCAGCAGCCGGGTAAACAATGAGCAGTTCTTC
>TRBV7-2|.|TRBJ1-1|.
CASSLAATDEAFF
TGTGCCAGCAGCTTAGCAGCGACGGATGAAGCTTTCTTT
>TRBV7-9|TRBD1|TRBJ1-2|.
CASSRRTGVYGYTF
TGTGCCAGCAGCCGACGAACAGGGGTCTATGGCTACACCTTC
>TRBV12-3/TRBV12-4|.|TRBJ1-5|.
CASTPPAGEPQHF
TGTGCCAGCACTCCTCCGGCCGGGGAGCCCCAGCATTTT
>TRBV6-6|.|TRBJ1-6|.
CASSPPAGGGGSPLHF
TGTGCCAGCAGTCCCCCGGCGGGGGGCGGGGGATCACCCCTCCACTTT
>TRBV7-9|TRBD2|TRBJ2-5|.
CASSLWLAGEETQYF
TGTGCCAGCAGCTTATGGCTAGCGGGAGAAGAGACCCAGTACTTC
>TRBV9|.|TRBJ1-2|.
CASSVDGGHGYTF
TGTGCCAGCAGCGTAGACGGGGGGCATGGCTACACCTTC
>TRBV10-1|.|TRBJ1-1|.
CASSECSWVPGSTEAFF
TGCGCCAGCAGTGAGTGTTCGTGGGTCCCGGGGAGCACTGAAGCTTTCTTT
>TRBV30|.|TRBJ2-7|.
CAWSRDSSAYEQYF
TGTGCCTGGAGTCGGGACTCCTCCGCCTACGAGCAGTACTTC
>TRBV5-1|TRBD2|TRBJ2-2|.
CASSELAAVNTGELFF
TGCGCCAGCAGCGAACTAGCGGCGGTAAACACCGGGGAGCTGTTTTTT
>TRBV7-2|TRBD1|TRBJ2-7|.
CASSLRQGAYEQYF
TGTGCCAGCAGCTTACGGCAGGGGGCCTACGAGCAGTACTTC
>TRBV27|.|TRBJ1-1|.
CASLPLGQTNTEAFF
TGTGCCAGCCTCCCCTTGGGGCAGACGAACACTGAAGCTTTCTTT
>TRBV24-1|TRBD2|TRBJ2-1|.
CATSDGTSGGLEQFF
TGTGCCACCAGTGACGGGACTAGCGGGGGCCTTGAGCAGTTCTTC
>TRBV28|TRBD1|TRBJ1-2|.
CASRPNGGQGGYGYTF
TGTGCCAGCAGACCCAATGGGGGACAGGGGGGCTATGGCTACACCTTC
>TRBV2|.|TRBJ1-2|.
CASKRELGGSGYTF
TGTGCCAGCAAAAGGGAGCTAGGAGGTTCAGGCTACACCTTC
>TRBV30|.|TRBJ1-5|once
CAWTSTGSNQPQHF
TGTGCCTGGACGAGTACAGGGAGCAATCAGCCCCAGCATTTT
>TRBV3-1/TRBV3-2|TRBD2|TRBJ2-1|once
CASSKRPGLAGGNEQFF
TGTGCCAGCAGCAAAAGACCCGGACTAGCGGGAGGAAATGAGCAGTTCTTC
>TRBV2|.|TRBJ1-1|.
CASSPFGGRVGTEAFF
TGTGCCAGCAGTCCTTTTGGGGGCAGGGTCGGCACTGAAGCTTTCTTT